This passage covers 20 T cell receptor beta chains from one sample sequenced in a study of T-cell memory formation after mild COVID-19. TCRdb reanalysed the 5' RACE reads using MiXCR and keeps one entry per CDR3 protein. The sample yields 300,000 or so distinct CDR3 sequences, approximately 16% seen once. The source material was PBMCs or a T cell subset sorted from them (not recorded which). These receptors came from a man between 18 and 35 years old who had mild COVID-19 (a few samples of this study predate the infection). Cell type and time point are not known.

V gene TRBV6-2 or TRBV6-3 combines with J gene TRBJ2-7, with 9 bases fitting TRBD1. Germline V gives CDR1 MNHEY, CDR2 SVGEGT. CDR3 length: 14 amino acids. Germline trimming cut 0 bases from V and 3 bases from J; bases unmatched to any gene: 0. Here the CDR3 DNA reads TGTGCCAGCAGTTACTCGGGACAGGGCTACGAGCAGTACGTC. Amino acids: CASSYSGQGYEQYV.

This clonotype has ten or more counts. V is TRBV5-1 and J is TRBJ1-2, with TRBD1 identical over 7 bases. Germline V gene sequence: CDR1 SGHRS, CDR2 YFSETQ. V gave up 4 bases and J gave up 4 bases; unmatched junction bases: 7. CDR3 size: 14 residues. The CDR3 nucleotides read TGCGCCAGCAGCCTAACGAGGACAGGCTATGGCTACACCTTC. It yields the protein CASSLTRTGYGYTF.

CDR3 DNA sequence: TGTGCCAGCAGCTTAGGGGGACAGGGCCCCCTTAGCTCCTACAATGAGCAGTTCTTC. This sequence encodes CASSLGGQGPLSSYNEQFF. V gene TRBV7-2 combines with J gene TRBJ2-1, with 9 bases fitting TRBD1. The CDR3 contains 19 residues. The V gene's germline CDR1 is SGHTA and CDR2 FQGNSA. The trim removed 1 base at V and 0 bases at J, leaving 10 bases unmatched.

The chain carries TRBV4-3 and TRBJ2-7; 9 nucleotides align to TRBD2. This CDR3 contains 15 residues. The V gene's germline CDR1 is LGHNA and CDR2 YSLEER. V trimming: 4 bases; J trimming: 5 bases; junction bases outside the gene matches: 9. The CDR3 DNA follows: TGCGCCAGCAGCCCGCGGGGGGGCCGGGTTAACGAGCAGTACTTC. Residues: CASSPRGGRVNEQYF.

This clonotype appeared a few times. CDR3 sequence (DNA): TGTGCCAGCAGTTTGTTAACAGGGTTATCACCCCTCCACTTT. Its translation: CASSLLTGLSPLHF. This chain connects TRBV12-3 or TRBV12-4 to TRBJ1-6; weak D call: TRBD1 (6 bases). The CDR3 contains 14 residues. With 3 bases removed from V and 10 bases from J, the gap between germline ends came to 13 bases.

The rearrangement joins TRBV12-3 or TRBV12-4 to TRBJ2-7; possible D gene TRBD1, 6 bases. The V end was cut by 2 bases, the J end by 4 bases, with 9 bases between. The CDR3 totals 13 residues. In nucleotides, the CDR3 is TGTGCCAGCAGTTTAACAGGGAAGTACGAGCAGTACTTC. Translation: CASSLTGKYEQYF.

This clonotype was counted once. This may come from a read error, since a much larger clone is one base off. This sequence joins TRBV11-2 and TRBJ2-1, with D unclear. V was clipped by 2 bases and J by 8 bases, with 4 bases between them. The CDR3 totals 11 residues. Germline V gene data show CDR1 as SGHAT and CDR2 as FQNNGV. The CDR3 here is CASSLWYEQFF. The CDR3 nucleotides are TGTGCCAGCAGCTTATGGTATGAGCAGTTCTTC.

CDR3 protein: CASRVTGETEAFF. The CDR3 coding sequence is TGTGCCAGCAGGGTGACAGGGGAAACTGAAGCTTTCTTT. This rearrangement joins TRBV2 to TRBJ1-1; 8 nucleotides line up with TRBD1. Unmatched junction bases numbered 5, after V lost 6 bases and J lost 5 bases. The CDR3 covers 13 residues. The germline V gene encodes CDR1 SNHLY and CDR2 FYNNEI.

This clonotype was seen only a few times. V usage is TRBV18 and J usage is TRBJ1-1, with D uncertain. V was clipped by 2 bases and J by 5 bases, with 12 bases between them. The CDR3 runs 14 residues. CDR1 and CDR2 (germline): KGHSH, LQKENI. In nucleotides, the CDR3 is TGTGCCAGCTCACCAGGGCAGATGAGGACTGAAGCTTTCTTT. Residues: CASSPGQMRTEAFF.

CDR3 nucleotides: TGTGCCAGCAGCTTCCGGGACAGGGCCGCCTATGGCTACACCTTC. It translates to CASSFRDRAAYGYTF. This chain uses TRBV5-8 with TRBJ1-2; 9 nucleotides line up with TRBD1. The CDR3 consists of 15 residues. V lost 2 bases, J lost 4 bases, and 6 bases stayed unmatched. Per germline, CDR1 SGHTS and CDR2 YDEGEE.

This sequence joins TRBV2 and TRBJ1-2; D is unresolved. The CDR3 covers 11 residues. CDR1 is SNHLY and CDR2 is FYNNEI in the germline V gene. The V and J ends lost 8 bases and 0 bases respectively, with 4 bases between them. DNA of the CDR3: TGTGCCAGCCAAGCTAACTATGGCTACACCTTC. Its protein is CASQANYGYTF.

Only a few counts were recorded for this clonotype. The chain is built from TRBV28 and TRBJ1-1; a possible D gene is TRBD1 (6 bases). The CDR3 has 15 amino acids. Per germline, CDR1 MDHEN and CDR2 SYDVKM. V was trimmed by 5 bases and J by 1 base, leaving 14 bases between them. The DNA for the CDR3 is TGTGCCAGCAGTCCAATACAGGGTCGGAACACTGAAGCTTTCTTT. This gives the protein CASSPIQGRNTEAFF.

CDR3 in amino acids: CASRTGGLISEQFF. The CDR3 region has the DNA TGTGCCAGCCGGACAGGGGGCCTAATTAGCGAGCAGTTCTTC. This chain connects TRBV6-6 to TRBJ2-1; 11 bases fit TRBD1. Germline CDR1 and CDR2: MNHNY and SVGAGI (reference sequence). CDR3 length: 14 residues. The V gene end was trimmed by 8 bases and the J gene end by 10 bases; junction bases not matched to a gene: 10.

In this sample, this clonotype turned up many times. The chain recombines TRBV5-1 with TRBJ2-1; weak D call: TRBD1 (5 bases). Germline-derived CDR1 and CDR2 are SGHRS and YFSETQ. The CDR3 covers 15 residues. Trimming shortened V by 2 bases and J by 4 bases, and 13 bases separated the two germline ends. CDR3 sequence reads: CASSLLQGLYNEQFF. CDR3 sequence (DNA): TGCGCCAGCAGCTTATTGCAGGGCCTATACAATGAGCAGTTCTTC.

This clonotype was seen a handful of times. The rearrangement links TRBV12-3 or TRBV12-4 to TRBJ2-3; no clear D. The CDR3 is 13 residues long. The germline V and J ends were trimmed by 6 bases and 8 bases, with 15 bases remaining between them. In DNA form, the CDR3 reads TGTGCCAGCAGGCCCGCGCTGACTGGTACGCAGTATTTT. This translates into CASRPALTGTQYF.

The genes are TRBV2 and TRBJ2-2, with D tentatively TRBD2 (6 bases). The V end was cut by 5 bases, the J end by 10 bases, with 11 bases between. Germline V gene lookup returns CDR1 SNHLY and CDR2 FYNNEI. CDR3 length equals 12 residues. The CDR3 loop is CASSRDLKELFF. In DNA, the CDR3 is TGTGCCAGCAGTCGGGACTTAAAGGAGCTGTTTTTT.

This clonotype was counted ten times or more. The rearrangement links TRBV4-3 to TRBJ1-1; no definite D call. V lost 0 bases and J 10 bases, leaving 9 bases between the germline ends. CDR1 is LGHNA, CDR2 YSLEER, per germline. The CDR3 has 12 residues. CDR3 nucleotide sequence: TGCGCCAGCAGCCAAGACGGGCGGGTAGCTTTCTTT. It specifies CASSQDGRVAFF.

This clonotype was observed many times. V is TRBV7-2 and J is TRBJ2-3, with TRBD2 matching 8 bases. The CDR3 covers 16 residues. The V gene end was trimmed by 5 bases and the J gene end by 1 base; junction bases not matched to a gene: 8. Germline V gene sequence: CDR1 SGHTA, CDR2 FQGNSA. This CDR3 reads CASSPSQAGGTDTQYF. CDR3 nucleotide sequence: TGTGCCAGCAGCCCCTCCCAAGCGGGGGGCACAGATACGCAGTATTTT.

This chain uses TRBV20-1 with TRBJ2-1; possible D gene TRBD2, 6 bases. Germline V lookup: CDR1 DFQATT, CDR2 SNEGSKA (reference sequence). V was pared by 3 bases and J by 9 bases, with 12 bases between. This CDR3 spans 12 amino acids. CDR3 bases: TGCAGTGCTAGGGGTCAAGCGGGTGAGCAGTTCTTC. Translation gives CSARGQAGEQFF.

The chain couples TRBV6-2 or TRBV6-3 to TRBJ1-5; 8 positions agree with TRBD1. The CDR3 is made up of 19 amino acids. V was clipped by 0 bases and J by 1 base; unmatched bases: 11. The germline gives CDR1 MNHEY, CDR2 SVGEGT. The CDR3: CASSYSIQGAVESNQPQHF. CDR3 in DNA: TGTGCCAGCAGTTACTCGATCCAGGGGGCCGTTGAGAGCAATCAGCCCCAGCATTTT.